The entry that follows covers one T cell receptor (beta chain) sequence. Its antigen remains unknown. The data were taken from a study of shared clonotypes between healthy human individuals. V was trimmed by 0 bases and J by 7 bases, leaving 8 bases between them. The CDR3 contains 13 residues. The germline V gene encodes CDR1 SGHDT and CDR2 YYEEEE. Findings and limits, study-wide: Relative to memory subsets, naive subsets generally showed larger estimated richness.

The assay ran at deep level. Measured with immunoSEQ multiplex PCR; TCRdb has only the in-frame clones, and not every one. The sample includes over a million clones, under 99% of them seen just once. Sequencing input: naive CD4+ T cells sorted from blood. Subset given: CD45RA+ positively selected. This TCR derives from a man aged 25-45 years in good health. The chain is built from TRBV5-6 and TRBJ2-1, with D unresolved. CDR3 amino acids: CASSLGRWNEQFF. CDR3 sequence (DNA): TGTGCCAGCAGCTTGGGCCGCTGGAATGAGCAGTTCTTC. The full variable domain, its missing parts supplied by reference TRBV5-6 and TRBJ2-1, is DAGVTQSPTHLIKTRGQQVTLRCSPKSGHDTVSWYQQALGQGPQFIFQYYEEEERQRGNFPDRFSGHQFPNYSSELNVNALLLGDSALYLCASSLGRWNEQFFGPGTRLTVL.